The next 27 T cell receptor beta chains were all read from a single sample in a study of somatic mutations in cytotoxic T cells in rheumatoid arthritis. Only in-frame clones appear in the TCRdb table, and some are missing; sequencing was by immunoSEQ multiplex PCR. The sample consists of about 20,000 clones, about four fifths of them appearing once. The sample comprised CD8+ T cells sorted from blood. The source is an adult with rheumatoid arthritis.

The rearrangement uses TRBV5-4 and TRBJ1-1; D is unresolved. Trimming left V 1 base short and J 4 bases short, with 5 bases between. Germline V gene sequence: CDR1 SGHNT, CDR2 YYREEE (reference sequence). CDR3 length equals 12 residues. CDR3 in DNA: TGTGCCAGCAGCTTGATCGGCACTGAAGCTTTCTTT. Translating gives CASSLIGTEAFF.

This rearrangement joins TRBV4-2 to TRBJ2-3; 9 bases fit TRBD2. The CDR3 runs to 17 residues. Per germline, CDR1 LGHNA and CDR2 YNFKEQ. V shed 4 bases and J 3 bases; nucleotides not matched to a gene: 11. CDR3 region: CASSPTGSGSGTDTQYF. Here the CDR3 DNA reads TGTGCCAGCAGCCCGACGGGTAGCGGGAGTGGGACAGATACGCAGTATTTT.

This chain connects TRBV25-1 to TRBJ1-1; possibly TRBD1 for D (6 bases). V was clipped by 8 bases and J by 1 base, with 11 bases between them. The CDR3 spans 13 residues. Germline V gives CDR1 MGHDK, CDR2 SYGVNS. The CDR3 coding sequence is TGTGCCAGCGGTGGGACACCGAACACTGAAGCTTTCTTT. Encoded protein: CASGGTPNTEAFF.

The genes are TRBV5-1 and TRBJ2-3; D might be TRBD1 (6 bases). The length of the CDR3 is 17 residues. Trimming cost V 5 bases and J 2 bases, with 21 bases left between them. Germline CDR1 reads SGHRS; CDR2 reads YFSETQ. This CDR3 reads CASSPSLGALFTDTQYF. In nucleotides, the CDR3 is TGCGCCAGCAGTCCCTCGTTGGGGGCTCTATTCACAGATACGCAGTATTTT.

The V and J genes are TRBV5-1 and TRBJ2-3; 11 nucleotides align to TRBD2. CDR1 is SGHRS, CDR2 YFSETQ, per germline. The CDR3 is 16 residues long. V shed 4 bases, J shed 3 bases, and the junction held 7 bases outside the gene matches. This CDR3 is CASSPTSGGMTDTQYF. CDR3 in DNA: TGCGCCAGCAGCCCCACTAGCGGGGGAATGACAGATACGCAGTATTTT.

The chain has TRBV7-6 and TRBJ2-7; 7 bases agree with TRBD2. Germline trimming cut 1 base from V and 0 bases from J; bases unmatched to any gene: 3. Germline V CDR1 and CDR2: SGHVS, FNYEAQ. The CDR3 covers 15 residues. The CDR3 sequence: CASSLGASGSYEQYF. CDR3 DNA sequence: TGTGCCAGCAGCTTAGGGGCTAGCGGCTCCTACGAGCAGTACTTC.

In this sample, this clone turned up a few times. The rearrangement joins TRBV19 to TRBJ1-2, with TRBD1 matching 12 bases. CDR1 and CDR2 from the germline V gene are LNHDA and SQIVND (reference sequence). CDR3 size: 14 residues. With 5 bases clipped from V and 7 bases from J, the junction kept 5 bases outside the gene matches. This chain's CDR3 is CASSPGTGGFGYTF. The CDR3 DNA reads as TGTGCCAGTAGTCCTGGGACAGGGGGCTTTGGCTACACCTTC.

Written as DNA, the CDR3 is TGTGCCAGCAGCTTAGCCCTAGAGCAGTTCTTC. Amino acid sequence: CASSLALEQFF. This chain connects TRBV11-2 to TRBJ2-1, with unresolved D. V was trimmed by 1 base and J by 10 bases, leaving 5 bases between them. Germline lookup yields CDR1 SGHAT and CDR2 FQNNGV. The CDR3 runs 11 residues.

This clone is deemed medium-sized. This chain joins TRBV28 and TRBJ1-3; 7 nucleotides agree with TRBD1. V shed 5 bases, J shed 3 bases, and the junction held 7 bases outside the gene matches. The germline gives CDR1 MDHEN, CDR2 SYDVKM. This CDR3 comprises 15 residues. CDR3 nucleotide sequence: TGTGCCAGCAGTACGAGGACAGGTTTTGGAAACACCATATATTTT. Amino acids: CASSTRTGFGNTIYF.

The chain employs TRBV15 and TRBJ2-2; 7 bases map to TRBD1. V was pared by 0 bases and J by 7 bases, with 5 bases of the junction left unmatched. This CDR3 region has 15 residues. Germline CDR1 and CDR2: LNHNV and YYDKDF (reference sequence). In DNA form, the CDR3 reads TGTGCCACCAGCAGAGATAACAGGGGTTACGGGGAGCTGTTTTTT. Amino acid sequence: CATSRDNRGYGELFF.

The chain joins TRBV5-6 to TRBJ1-6; possible D gene TRBD1, 5 bases. Germline V gene sequence: CDR1 SGHDT, CDR2 YYEEEE. The CDR3 length is 13 residues. Trimming cost V 2 bases and J 9 bases, with 9 bases left between them. The CDR3 region has the DNA TGTGCCAGCAGCTTCGGTGGGGGTTCACCCCTCCACTTT. Protein sequence: CASSFGGGSPLHF.

This clone was counted a single time. The rearrangement uses TRBV28 and TRBJ2-1; D is unclear. Germline V CDR1 and CDR2: MDHEN, SYDVKM. V lost 3 bases, J lost 1 base, and 16 bases lay in between. The CDR3 is 17 residues long. As DNA, the CDR3 is TGTGCCAGCAGTTTTCCGGGTGGGCGGCCGTCCTACAATGAGCAGTTCTTC. Translating it yields CASSFPGGRPSYNEQFF.

This chain uses TRBV4-3 with TRBJ1-5, with a tentative D call TRBD1 (5 bases). Deletions cut 0 bases from V and 4 bases from J, with 10 bases between. CDR1 is LGHNA and CDR2 is YSLEER in the germline V gene. The CDR3 has 15 amino acids. In DNA, the CDR3 is TGCGCCAGCAGCCAAGATTGGGGGGGGAATCAGCCCCAGCATTTT. Translated, it gives CASSQDWGGNQPQHF.

The chain combines TRBV28 with TRBJ1-5; D gene unclear. V was cut by 3 bases and J by 4 bases, with 10 bases left in between. CDR3 length equals 14 residues. Germline CDR1 reads MDHEN; CDR2 reads SYDVKM. The CDR3 DNA reads as TGTGCCAGCAGTTTTCAGAGACTTAATCAGCCCCAGCATTTT. Protein sequence: CASSFQRLNQPQHF.

The rearrangement links TRBV7-8 to TRBJ2-2; the D is unclear. The CDR3 consists of 13 residues. Germline V gene data show CDR1 as SGHVS and CDR2 as FQNEAQ. The V and J ends lost 8 bases and 5 bases respectively, with 12 bases between them. The CDR3, as DNA: TGTGCCAGCTGTCCATTCGTTACCGGGGAGCTGTTTTTT. Translating gives CASCPFVTGELFF.

This chain joins TRBV9 and TRBJ1-6, with D uncertain. V lost 0 bases to trimming and J lost 3 bases, with 4 bases between them. Germline CDR1 is SGDLS and CDR2 is YYNGEE. The CDR3 loop spans 14 amino acids. The CDR3 nucleotides are TGTGCCAGCAGCGTAGGGGACTATAATTCACCCCTCCACTTT. It translates to CASSVGDYNSPLHF.

V is TRBV7-9 and J is TRBJ1-1, with D hard to call. Per germline, CDR1 SEHNR and CDR2 FQNEAQ (reference sequence). The V end lost 10 bases, the J end lost 0 bases, and 18 bases lay between the germline ends. This CDR3 is built from 15 residues. CDR3 amino acids: CATLTLSGMNTEAFF. The CDR3, as DNA: TGTGCCACACTAACTCTCTCCGGGATGAACACTGAAGCTTTCTTT.

The chain joins TRBV5-5 to TRBJ2-4; 14 bases are a match to TRBD2. This CDR3 is built from 20 residues. Trimming cost V 6 bases and J 8 bases; bases outside gene matches: 22. CDR1 and CDR2 from the germline V gene are SGHKS and YYEKEE (reference sequence). The CDR3 here is CASTFPPGTSGRGGGDIQYF. In DNA form, the CDR3 reads TGTGCCAGCACCTTCCCTCCCGGGACTAGCGGGAGAGGTGGCGGGGACATTCAGTACTTC.

The genes are TRBV7-2 and TRBJ2-3, with a possible D match to TRBD1 (6 bases). CDR3 length equals 13 residues. Trimming removed 4 bases from V and 9 bases from J, with 14 bases in between. Germline-derived CDR1 and CDR2 are SGHTA and FQGNSA. For the CDR3, the DNA is TGTGCCAGCAGCTCCCTAAGCAGGGGAACGCAGTATTTT. Protein product: CASSSLSRGTQYF.

The chain combines TRBV30 with TRBJ2-5; 13 bases are a match to TRBD2. Germline V CDR1 and CDR2: GTSNPN, SVGIG (reference sequence). The CDR3 length is 16 residues. Losses at the gene ends were 5 bases for V and 5 bases for J; bases not matched to a gene: 11. CDR3 amino acids: CAWGWTSGSAGETQYF. Here the CDR3 DNA reads TGTGCCTGGGGTTGGACTAGCGGGAGCGCCGGGGAGACCCAGTACTTC.

The sample holds one count of this clone. The chain joins TRBV12-5 to TRBJ2-1; 8 bases fit TRBD1. CDR1 is LGHNT, CDR2 FRNRAP, per germline. The CDR3 spans 15 residues. V shed 2 bases and J 7 bases; nucleotides not matched to a gene: 7. The CDR3 DNA sequence: TGTGCTAGTGGTTTGTTCCCGGACAGGGAAAATGAGCAGTTCTTC. Translation: CASGLFPDRENEQFF.

The chain combines TRBV6-6 with TRBJ1-1; no firm D call. CDR3 length: 12 residues. Germline V CDR1 and CDR2: MNHNY, SVGAGI (reference sequence). V was trimmed by 7 bases and J by 1 base, leaving 7 bases between them. The CDR3 here is CASKKGNTEAFF. The CDR3 DNA is TGTGCCAGCAAGAAAGGGAACACTGAAGCTTTCTTT.

This clone was detected once. The chain employs TRBV27 and TRBJ2-3; 7 bases match TRBD2. Germline CDR1 MNHEY, CDR2 SMNVEV (reference sequence). Trimming took 10 bases from V and 1 from J; bases not matched to a gene: 8. The CDR3 length is 14 residues. DNA of the CDR3: TGTGCCACCGCACTAGCGTCCCGCACAGATACGCAGTATTTT. It is translated as CATALASRTDTQYF.

CDR3 residues: CASSLRGGEYNEQFF. The CDR3 coding sequence is TGTGCCAGCAGCTTACGTGGGGGGGAGTACAATGAGCAGTTCTTC. This chain joins TRBV7-3 and TRBJ2-1, with 7 bases lining up with TRBD2. J gave up 4 bases and V 2 bases, and 5 bases lay outside the gene matches. Germline CDR1 and CDR2: SGHTA and FQGTGA. The CDR3 has 15 residues.

This sequence joins TRBV27 and TRBJ2-1; a weak D match, TRBD1 (6 bases). V was trimmed by 6 bases and J by 0 bases, leaving 12 bases between them. Per the germline V gene, CDR1 is MNHEY and CDR2 is SMNVEV (reference sequence). The CDR3 extends over 15 amino acids. CDR3 sequence: CASRPGQSSYNEQFF. The CDR3 DNA follows: TGTGCCAGCAGGCCCGGACAGTCCTCCTACAATGAGCAGTTCTTC.

The chain combines TRBV18 with TRBJ2-1, with 7 nucleotides matching TRBD2. The CDR3 runs 15 residues. Germline V gives CDR1 KGHSH, CDR2 LQKENI. V was pared by 1 base and J by 5 bases, with 5 bases of the junction left unmatched. The CDR3: CASSPRGGFDNEQFF. CDR3 DNA: TGTGCCAGCTCACCACGGGGGGGTTTCGACAATGAGCAGTTCTTC.

This clone has only a few counts. The genes are TRBV19 and TRBJ1-1; D perhaps matches TRBD1 (5 bases). V lost 7 bases to trimming and J lost 1 base, with 16 bases between them. The CDR3 is 15 residues long. The germline CDR1 and CDR2 sequences are LNHDA and SQIVND (reference sequence). The CDR3 loop is CASTTPGRTNTEAFF. In nucleotides, the CDR3 is TGTGCCAGTACCACTCCGGGACGGACGAACACTGAAGCTTTCTTT.